Sequencing of this T cell receptor beta chain was carried out in a study of control samples from healthy donors and cancer patients. Unmatched junction bases numbered 10, after V lost 6 bases and J lost 2 bases. Germline V gives CDR1 KGHSH, CDR2 LQKENI. The CDR3 extends over 17 amino acids. Profiling relied on immunoSEQ multiplex PCR, and the TCRdb table lists in-frame clones only, not all of them. The table includes approximately 120,000 clones, over 80% detected once. The chain employs TRBV18 and TRBJ2-3, with 11 bases aligning to TRBD2. The specimen was PBMCs. The source is an elderly man with head and neck cancer. CDR3 nucleotide sequence: TGTGCCAGCTCTTCCCTCGCTAGCGGGGGGCCCACAGATACGCAGTATTTT. Protein product: CASSSLASGGPTDTQYF.